This is a list of T cell receptor beta chains from one sample in a study of patients and donors after allogeneic stem cell transplantation. Using its own MiXCR run on the RT-PCR reads, TCRdb lists one record per CDR3 protein. The sample gives some 90,000 distinct CDR3 sequences, around 49% of which show up once; 50% to 75% is in the top ten. The sequenced sample was blood, either unsorted or a sorted T cell fraction (not recorded which). Receptors originate from a human donor who was either an allogeneic HSCT recipient or a stem cell or donor lymphocyte infusion donor (not recorded which). It is not recorded whose cells these are; they may come from a transplant donor. The CDR3 runs from the conserved cysteine through the conserved F or W. D genes are given only for firm matches. Not every row has a clone size; where given, it reads once, few, many or a size class.

TRBD1	TRBJ1-4	.	TRBV6-5	TGTGCCAGCAGTAACAGGGGGCCGGCTAATGAAAAACTGTTTTTT	CASSNRGPANEKLFF
.	TRBJ2-3	.	TRBV6-5	TGTGCCAGCAGTCCCTCCTGGACTCTTTTCACAGATACGCAGTATTTT	CASSPSWTLFTDTQYF
.	TRBJ1-2	.	TRBV7-8	TGTGCCAGCAGCTTAGATCAGTTCGGGGCCGGGGAAGGCTACACCTTC	CASSLDQFGAGEGYTF
TRBD1	TRBJ1-2	.	TRBV6-1	TGTGCCAGCAGAAGACAGGGCACTAAGCTTTACTATGGCTACACCTTC	CASRRQGTKLYYGYTF
.	TRBJ1-1	few	TRBV12-3/TRBV12-4	TGTGCCAGCAGTCCTGGGGTTGAAGCTTTCTTT	CASSPGVEAFF
.	TRBJ1-2	.	TRBV6-5	TGTGCCAGCAGGGTTCACTCAGGGATCGGTGGCTACACCTTC	CASRVHSGIGGYTF
.	TRBJ2-5	few	TRBV5-1	TGCGCCAGCAGCTCCCAAGAGACCCAGTACTTC	CASSSQETQYF
.	TRBJ1-5	.	TRBV6-2/TRBV6-3	TGTGCCACCGACCGCGGGGGTCAGCCCCAGCATTTT	CATDRGGQPQHF
.	TRBJ2-5	.	TRBV28	TGTGCCAGCAGTTTCAGTAAGGACGGTGAGACCCAGTACTTC	CASSFSKDGETQYF
.	TRBJ1-5	.	TRBV11-2	TGTGCCAGCAGCGAAGCGGGAAATCAGCCCCAGCATTTT	CASSEAGNQPQHF
.	TRBJ1-4	.	TRBV20-1	TGCAGTGCTAGAGATACCCTCGTTTTGACTAATGAAAAACTGTTTTTT	CSARDTLVLTNEKLFF
.	TRBJ1-4	many	TRBV7-2	TGTGCCAGCAGCTTAGCGACACACAGAAATGAAAAACTGTTTTTT	CASSLATHRNEKLFF
.	TRBJ1-1	.	TRBV20-1	TGCAGTGCTAGAGAAAACTTTCTGGACACTGAAGCTTTCTTT	CSARENFLDTEAFF
TRBD1	TRBJ1-2	.	TRBV10-3	TGTGCCATCAGTGATGGTACAGGGGGGTTTGGCTACACCTTC	CAISDGTGGFGYTF
.	TRBJ1-1	few	TRBV12-5	TGTGCTAGTGGGGCGAGGGGTAGGACTGAAGCTTTCTTT	CASGARGRTEAFF
.	TRBJ1-1	.	TRBV27	TGTGCCAGCAGTTTGGAAGGTTGGGGTGAAGCTTTCTTT	CASSLEGWGEAFF
TRBD1	TRBJ1-1	.	TRBV29-1	TGCAGCGTTGATACAGGACAGGGGATCGCTGAAGCTTTCTTT	CSVDTGQGIAEAFF
TRBD1	TRBJ1-5	few	TRBV20-1	TGCAGGGGGACAGAAAATCAGCCCCAGCATTTT	CRGTENQPQHF